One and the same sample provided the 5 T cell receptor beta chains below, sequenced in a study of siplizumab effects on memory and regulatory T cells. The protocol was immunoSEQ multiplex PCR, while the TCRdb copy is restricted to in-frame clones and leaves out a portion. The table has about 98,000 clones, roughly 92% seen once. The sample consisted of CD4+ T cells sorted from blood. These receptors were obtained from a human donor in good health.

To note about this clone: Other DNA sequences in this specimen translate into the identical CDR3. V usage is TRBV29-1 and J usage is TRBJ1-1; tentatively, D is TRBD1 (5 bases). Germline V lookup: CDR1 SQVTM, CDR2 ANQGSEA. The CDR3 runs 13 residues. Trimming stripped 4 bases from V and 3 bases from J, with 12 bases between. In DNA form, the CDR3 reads TGCAGCGTTGGTGCGGGGGTAGACACTGAAGCTTTCTTT. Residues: CSVGAGVDTEAFF. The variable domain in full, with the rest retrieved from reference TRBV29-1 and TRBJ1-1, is SAVISQKPSRDICQRGTSLTIQCQVDSQVTMMFWYRQQPGQSLTLIATANQGSEATYESGFVIDKFPISRPNLTFSTLTVSNMSPEDSSIYLCSVGAGVDTEAFFGQGTRLTVV.

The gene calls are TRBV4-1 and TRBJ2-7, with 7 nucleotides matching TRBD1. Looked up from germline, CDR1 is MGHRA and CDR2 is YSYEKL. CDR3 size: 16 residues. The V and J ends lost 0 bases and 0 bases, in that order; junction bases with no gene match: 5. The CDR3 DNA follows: TGCGCCAGCAGCCAAGATGGGGCAGGGGGCTCCTACGAGCAGTACTTC. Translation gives CASSQDGAGGSYEQYF.

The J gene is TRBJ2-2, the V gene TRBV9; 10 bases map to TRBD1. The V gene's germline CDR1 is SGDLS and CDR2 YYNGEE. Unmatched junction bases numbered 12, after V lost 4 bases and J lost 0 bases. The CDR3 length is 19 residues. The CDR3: CASSRQPGQGRSNTGELFF. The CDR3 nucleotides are TGTGCCAGCAGCCGCCAACCGGGACAGGGGCGCTCGAACACCGGGGAGCTGTTTTTT.

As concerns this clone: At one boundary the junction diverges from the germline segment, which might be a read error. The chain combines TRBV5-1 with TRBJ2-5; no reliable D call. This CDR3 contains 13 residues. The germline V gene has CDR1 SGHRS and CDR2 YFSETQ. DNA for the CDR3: TGTGCCAGCAGCCCCTGGTCGTTAGAGACCCAGTACTTC. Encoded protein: CASSPWSLETQYF.

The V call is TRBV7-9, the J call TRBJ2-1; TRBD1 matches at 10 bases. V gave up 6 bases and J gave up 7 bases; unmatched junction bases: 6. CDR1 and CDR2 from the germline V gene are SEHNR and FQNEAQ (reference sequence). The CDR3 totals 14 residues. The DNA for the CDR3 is TGTGCCAGCAGTTTCCGGACAGGGGGGAATGAGCAGTTCTTC. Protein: CASSFRTGGNEQFF.